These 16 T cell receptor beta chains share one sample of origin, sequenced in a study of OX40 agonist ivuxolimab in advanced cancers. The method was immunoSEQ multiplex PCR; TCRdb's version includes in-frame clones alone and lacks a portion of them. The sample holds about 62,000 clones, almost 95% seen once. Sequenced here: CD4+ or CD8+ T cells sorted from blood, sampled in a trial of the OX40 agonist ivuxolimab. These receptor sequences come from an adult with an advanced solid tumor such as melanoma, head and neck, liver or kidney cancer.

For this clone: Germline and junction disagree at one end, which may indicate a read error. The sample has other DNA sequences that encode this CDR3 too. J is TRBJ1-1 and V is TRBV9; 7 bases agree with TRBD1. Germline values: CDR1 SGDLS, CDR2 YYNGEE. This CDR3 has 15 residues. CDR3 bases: TGTGCCAGCCGCGTCGGGGGAGGGGGCGGCACTGAAGCTTTCTTT. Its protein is CASRVGGGGGTEAFF.

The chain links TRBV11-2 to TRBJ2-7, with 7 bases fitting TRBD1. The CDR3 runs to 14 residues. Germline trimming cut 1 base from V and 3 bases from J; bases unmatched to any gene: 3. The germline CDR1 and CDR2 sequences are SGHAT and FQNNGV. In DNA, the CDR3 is TGTGCCAGCAGCTTAGGCGCAGGGGGCTACGAGCAGTACTTC. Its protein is CASSLGAGGYEQYF.

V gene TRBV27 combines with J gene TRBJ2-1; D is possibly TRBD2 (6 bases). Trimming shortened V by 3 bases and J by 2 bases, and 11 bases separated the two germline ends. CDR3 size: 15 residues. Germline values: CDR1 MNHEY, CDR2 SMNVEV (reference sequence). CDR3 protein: CASSFGGLPYNEQFF. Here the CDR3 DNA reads TGTGCCAGCAGTTTTGGGGGACTCCCCTACAATGAGCAGTTCTTC.

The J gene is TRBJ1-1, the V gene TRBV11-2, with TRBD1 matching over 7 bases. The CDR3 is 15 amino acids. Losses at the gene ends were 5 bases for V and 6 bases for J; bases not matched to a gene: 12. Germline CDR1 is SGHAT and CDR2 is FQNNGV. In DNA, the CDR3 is TGTGCCAGCAGCCACCCCGCAGGGGGGATAGCTGAAGCTTTCTTT. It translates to CASSHPAGGIAEAFF. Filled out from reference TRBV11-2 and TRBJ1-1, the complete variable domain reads EAGVAQSPRYKIIEKRQSVAFWCNPISGHATLYWYQQILGQGPKLLIQFQNNGVVDDSQLPKDRFSAERLKGVDSTLKIQPAKLEDSAVYLCASSHPAGGIAEAFFGQGTRLTVV.

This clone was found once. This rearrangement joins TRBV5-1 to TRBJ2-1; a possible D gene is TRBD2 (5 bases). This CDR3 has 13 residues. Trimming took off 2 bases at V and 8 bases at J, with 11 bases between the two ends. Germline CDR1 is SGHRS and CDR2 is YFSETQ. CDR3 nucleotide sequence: TGCGCCAGCAGCTTATCGGGGTCTGATGAGCAGTTCTTC. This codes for CASSLSGSDEQFF.

The chain's CDR3 is CASSYSGNTQYF. DNA for the CDR3: TGTGCCAGCAGCTACTCGGGGAATACGCAGTATTTT. The chain joins TRBV5-6 to TRBJ2-3; possible D gene TRBD2, 5 bases. The CDR3 length is 12 residues. Trimming left V 3 bases short and J 7 bases short, with 9 bases between. CDR1 is SGHDT and CDR2 is YYEEEE in the germline V gene.

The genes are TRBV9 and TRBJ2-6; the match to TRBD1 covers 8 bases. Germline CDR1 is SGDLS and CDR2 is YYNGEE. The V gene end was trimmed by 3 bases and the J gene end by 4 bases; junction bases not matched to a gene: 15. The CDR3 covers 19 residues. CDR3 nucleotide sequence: TGTGCCAGCAGCGCAAGGACAGGGCCTCACCCGGGGGGGGCCAACGTCCTGACTTTC. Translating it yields CASSARTGPHPGGANVLTF.

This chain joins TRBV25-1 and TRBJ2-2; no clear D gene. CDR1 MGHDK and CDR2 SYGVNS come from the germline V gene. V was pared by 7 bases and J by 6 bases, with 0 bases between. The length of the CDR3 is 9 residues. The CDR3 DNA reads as TGTGCCAGCACCGGGGAGCTGTTTTTT. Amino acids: CASTGELFF.

The CDR3 here is CASSVVRQGGEQYF. The CDR3 bases are TGTGCCAGCAGCGTAGTACGACAGGGAGGTGAGCAGTACTTC. The chain recombines TRBV9 with TRBJ2-7; D is perhaps TRBD1 (7 bases). The CDR3 extends over 14 amino acids. Germline lookup yields CDR1 SGDLS and CDR2 YYNGEE. Trimming shortened V by 0 bases and J by 7 bases, and 14 bases separated the two germline ends.

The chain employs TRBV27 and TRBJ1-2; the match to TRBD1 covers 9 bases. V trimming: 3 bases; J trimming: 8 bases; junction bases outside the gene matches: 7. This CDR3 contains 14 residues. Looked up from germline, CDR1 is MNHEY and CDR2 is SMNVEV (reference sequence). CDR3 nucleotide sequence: TGTGCCAGCAGTTTCGGGACAGGGACGGGAGGCTACACCTTC. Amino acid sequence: CASSFGTGTGGYTF.

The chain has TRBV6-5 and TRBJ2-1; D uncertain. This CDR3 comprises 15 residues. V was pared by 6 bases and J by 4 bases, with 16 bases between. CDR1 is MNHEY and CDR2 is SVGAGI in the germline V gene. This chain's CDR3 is CASSPDNRLYNEQFF. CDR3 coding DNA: TGTGCCAGCAGCCCCGATAATCGCCTTTACAATGAGCAGTTCTTC.

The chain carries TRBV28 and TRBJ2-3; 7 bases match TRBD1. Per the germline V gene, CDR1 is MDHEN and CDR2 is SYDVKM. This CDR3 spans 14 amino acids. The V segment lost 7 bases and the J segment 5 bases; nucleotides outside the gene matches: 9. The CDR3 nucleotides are TGTGCCAGCATTTCCTTGGACAGGATAGATACGCAGTATTTT. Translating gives CASISLDRIDTQYF.

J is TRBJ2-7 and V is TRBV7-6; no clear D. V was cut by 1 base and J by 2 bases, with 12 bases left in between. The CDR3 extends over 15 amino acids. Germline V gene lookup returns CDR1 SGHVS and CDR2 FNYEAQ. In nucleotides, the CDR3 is TGTGCCAGCAGCTTAGAAGCAAGCTCGACCTACGAGCAGTACTTC. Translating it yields CASSLEASSTYEQYF.

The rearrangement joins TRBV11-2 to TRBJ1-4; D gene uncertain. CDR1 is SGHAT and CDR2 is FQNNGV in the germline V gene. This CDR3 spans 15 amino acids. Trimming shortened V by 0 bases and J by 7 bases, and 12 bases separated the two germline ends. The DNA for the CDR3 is TGTGCCAGCAGCTTAGAGTGGGGATCGGCTGAAAAACTGTTTTTT. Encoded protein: CASSLEWGSAEKLFF.

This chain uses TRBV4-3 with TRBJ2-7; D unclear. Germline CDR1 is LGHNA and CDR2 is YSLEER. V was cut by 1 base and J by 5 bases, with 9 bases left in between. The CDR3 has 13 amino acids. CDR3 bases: TGCGCCAGCAGCCAAGCGGTGTTCCACGAGCAGTACTTC. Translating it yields CASSQAVFHEQYF.

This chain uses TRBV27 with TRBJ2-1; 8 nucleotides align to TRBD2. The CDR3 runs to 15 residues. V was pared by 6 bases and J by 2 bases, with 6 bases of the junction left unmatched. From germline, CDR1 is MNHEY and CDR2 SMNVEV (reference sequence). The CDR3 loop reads CASRVAGFAYNEQFF. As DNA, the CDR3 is TGTGCCAGCAGGGTAGCGGGATTCGCCTACAATGAGCAGTTCTTC.